One and the same sample provided the 16 T cell receptor beta chains below, sequenced in a study of response to subunit inactivated influenza vaccine. From the RT-PCR reads, TCRdb called clonotypes with MiXCR, one entry per CDR3 protein. The data contain 600,000 to 850,000 distinct CDR3 sequences, 14% of them singletons. Sequenced material: PBMCs from blood, taken less than 15 days before vaccination. The receptors shown here come from a man aged 45 to 65 who received an inactivated influenza vaccine.

The V and J genes are TRBV28 and TRBJ2-2; D not resolved. The germline CDR1 and CDR2 sequences are MDHEN and SYDVKM. This CDR3 comprises 12 residues. Deletions cut 2 bases from V and 7 bases from J, with 5 bases between. Here the CDR3 DNA reads TGTGCCAGCAGTTTAACCGTCGGGGAGCTGTTTTTT. It yields the protein CASSLTVGELFF.

The rearrangement joins TRBV14 to TRBJ2-7; maybe TRBD1 (5 bases). The ends were cut back, 3 bases at V and 3 bases at J, with 15 bases in the middle. CDR3 length equals 15 residues. Germline V gene sequence: CDR1 SGHDN, CDR2 FVKESK. The CDR3 is CASSQRRGHFYEQYF. The CDR3, as DNA: TGTGCCAGCAGCCAGCGAAGGGGCCATTTCTACGAGCAGTACTTC.

This clonotype has more than one count but fewer than ten. The rearrangement joins TRBV6-1 to TRBJ2-7, with 8 nucleotides matching TRBD2. The CDR3 spans 15 residues. Germline lookup yields CDR1 MNHNS and CDR2 SASEGT. The ends lost 5 bases at V and 2 bases at J; junction bases unmatched: 8. CDR3 in amino acids: CASSTGLAATYEQYF. The CDR3 DNA reads as TGTGCCAGCAGTACAGGACTAGCAGCAACCTACGAGCAGTACTTC.

This clonotype turned up a few times. This CDR3 reads CASRRSHTSTDTQYF. The CDR3 DNA sequence: TGCGCCAGCAGGCGGAGCCATACTAGCACAGATACGCAGTATTTT. The chain is built from TRBV4-1 and TRBJ2-3; D is unresolved. The ends were cut back, 6 bases at V and 0 bases at J, with 13 bases in the middle. CDR1 MGHRA and CDR2 YSYEKL come from the germline V gene. The CDR3 extends over 15 amino acids.

This clonotype showed up just a few times. The rearrangement links TRBV5-1 to TRBJ1-4; 7 bases match TRBD1. This CDR3 region has 15 residues. The junction had 7 bases not matched to a gene; V was cut back by 3 bases and J by 5 bases. From germline, CDR1 is SGHRS and CDR2 YFSETQ. CDR3 in DNA: TGCGCCAGCAGCTCCCTCGGGACAGTAAATGAAAAACTGTTTTTT. Translating it yields CASSSLGTVNEKLFF.

This clonotype was counted only a few times. The chain couples TRBV12-3 or TRBV12-4 to TRBJ1-6, with D possibly being TRBD1 (5 bases). The V and J ends lost 4 bases and 8 bases respectively, with 18 bases between them. The CDR3 covers 16 residues. The CDR3 sequence: CASSSGDENRYSPLHF. In nucleotides, the CDR3 is TGTGCCAGCAGTTCCGGGGACGAAAATAGGTATTCACCCCTCCACTTT.

This clonotype occurred many times. The CDR3 nucleotides read TGCAGTGCATATGGGGGCAATAGCGGGGGAATCCAAGAGACCCAGTACTTC. It codes for CSAYGGNSGGIQETQYF. The chain links TRBV20-1 to TRBJ2-5; 9 bases line up with TRBD2. Per the germline V gene, CDR1 is DFQATT and CDR2 is SNEGSKA (reference sequence). The J segment lost 1 base and the V segment lost 6 bases, leaving 15 bases of the junction unmatched. This CDR3 has 17 amino acids.

The chain joins TRBV4-1 to TRBJ2-3; D possibly corresponds to TRBD2 (6 bases). V was shortened by 0 bases and J by 3 bases, with 19 bases between the two germline ends. The CDR3 sequence is 18 residues long. CDR1 and CDR2 from the germline V gene are MGHRA and YSYEKL. CDR3 sequence: CASSQDPLRGGGTDTQYF. CDR3 DNA: TGCGCCAGCAGCCAAGATCCCCTACGGGGAGGAGGTACAGATACGCAGTATTTT.

This clonotype appeared a few times. This chain joins TRBV10-3 and TRBJ2-7, with TRBD1 matching over 9 bases. V shed 6 bases, J shed 2 bases, and the junction held 5 bases outside the gene matches. CDR3 length: 14 residues. Germline assignment: CDR1 ENHRY and CDR2 SYGVKD. DNA for the CDR3: TGTGCCATCAGAACAGGGGGCGCGCCCTACGAGCAGTACTTC. It is translated as CAIRTGGAPYEQYF.

This clonotype was recorded only once. J is TRBJ2-5 and V is TRBV12-3 or TRBV12-4, with 7 positions matching TRBD1. The CDR3 loop spans 14 amino acids. Trimming took 6 bases from V and 1 from J; bases not matched to a gene: 5. The CDR3 bases are TGTGCCAGCAGACCGACAGGGCGCCAAGAGACCCAGTACTTC. It is translated as CASRPTGRQETQYF.

This clonotype has more than one count but fewer than ten. This chain links TRBV10-3 with TRBJ2-7; D is unclear. The germline V gene encodes CDR1 ENHRY and CDR2 SYGVKD. V dropped 4 bases and J dropped 3 bases, with 13 bases sitting between them. The CDR3 is 14 residues long. In DNA form, the CDR3 reads TGTGCCATCAGTGGGTTCAATTCAGACTACGAGCAGTACTTC. Protein: CAISGFNSDYEQYF.

This chain links TRBV6-1 with TRBJ2-2; TRBD1 agrees at 9 bases. Germline V gives CDR1 MNHNS, CDR2 SASEGT. The CDR3 contains 17 residues. After removal of 6 bases from V and 5 bases from J, the junction contained 13 bases not matched to a gene. The CDR3 sequence: CASSLKQGADGTGELFF. CDR3 nucleotide sequence: TGTGCCAGCAGCCTGAAACAGGGGGCGGATGGTACCGGGGAGCTGTTTTTT.

A few counts support this clonotype. The chain joins TRBV7-9 to TRBJ1-1, with D hard to call. Trimming pared 4 bases from V and 8 bases from J, leaving 8 bases between. The CDR3 spans 11 residues. Germline lookup yields CDR1 SEHNR and CDR2 FQNEAQ (reference sequence). CDR3 in amino acids: CASSSLIEAFF. Written as DNA, the CDR3 is TGTGCCAGCAGCTCACTAATAGAAGCTTTCTTT.

The chain joins TRBV18 to TRBJ2-1; unclear D gene. Germline lookup yields CDR1 KGHSH and CDR2 LQKENI. The CDR3 totals 15 residues. Trimming cost V 1 base and J 7 bases, with 14 bases left between them. The CDR3 nucleotides read TGTGCCAGCTCACCACTAAGGAGTAGTACAAATGAGCAGTTCTTC. This sequence encodes CASSPLRSSTNEQFF.

In this sample, this clonotype turned up many times. This chain uses TRBV3-1 with TRBJ2-3; perhaps TRBD2 as D (7 bases). V shed 4 bases and J shed 8 bases, with 16 bases lying between them. The CDR3 contains 14 residues. Germline CDR1 LGHDT, CDR2 YNNKEL (reference sequence). Here the CDR3 DNA reads TGTGCCAGCAGCCCGCTGAGGGGGGGCGGTACGCAGTATTTT. Amino acids: CASSPLRGGGTQYF.

The gene calls are TRBV4-2 and TRBJ2-7; unclear D gene. This CDR3 contains 14 residues. The germline V gene encodes CDR1 LGHNA and CDR2 YNFKEQ. Trimming removed 3 bases from V and 4 bases from J, with 13 bases in between. CDR3 coding DNA: TGTGCCAGCAGCCATGACGTGGGTCCTTACGAGCAGTACTTC. Translated: CASSHDVGPYEQYF.